The entry that follows covers one T cell receptor beta chain sequence. Its antigen is unknown. These data originate in a study of vaccination and CD4 T cells after COVID-19. Study overall: From HCoV-229E, HCoV-OC43, HCoV-NL63 and SARS-CoV-2, overlapping spike peptides were used to stimulate the cells.

The assay that was used to sequence DNA from cultured CD4+ T cells was the Oncomine TCR Beta short-read assay. TCRdb recomputed calls from the PCR reads with MiXCR, one row per CDR3 protein. The profile shows more than 13,000 distinct CDR3 sequences, 51% of them singletons. Documented treatment: approximately nine-day PBMC culture with coronavirus spike peptide pools or control peptides (ViraFEST assay). Sample: CD4+ T cells from blood, cultured in vitro. The clonotype was recovered from a human donor who had recovered from COVID-19.

The CDR3 region is CSARTDRGFLDTEAFF. The DNA for the CDR3 is TGCAGTGCTAGAACGGACAGGGGCTTCCTCGACACTGAAGCTTTCTTT. The chain links TRBV20-1 to TRBJ1-1, with 9 nucleotides matching TRBD1. J was trimmed by 3 bases and V by 2 bases; bases with no gene match: 10. This CDR3 region has 16 residues. Germline CDR1 DFQATT, CDR2 SNEGSKA (reference sequence).